This T cell receptor beta chain was recovered during a study of T cell clonality in common variable immunodeficiency. The data were produced by immunoSEQ multiplex PCR, yet TCRdb's version contains in-frame clones alone and is incomplete. Observed are roughly 70,000 clones, no singletons, with the top ten taking roughly 1.6%. CDR1 and CDR2 (germline): SGHDN, FVKESK. V was pared by 1 base and J by 9 bases, with 8 bases of the junction left unmatched. The CDR3 contains 15 residues. Many counts were recorded for this clone. The read terminates 3 residues before the CDR3 end, so the remaining end is supplied by the germline J gene.

The clonotype comes from a person aged 18 to 70 in good health. This chain joins TRBV14 and TRBJ2-1, with 8 bases fitting TRBD2. Material: peripheral blood mononuclear cells. The CDR3 DNA, read in part, is TGTGCCAGCAGCCAAGGGTCGGGGGGGCAGGGTGAG. Translation gives CASSQGSGGQGE. In full, the CDR3 is CASSQGSGGQGEQFF.